Reported below is one T cell receptor (beta chain). Antigen unknown. This record belongs to a study of long-term antiretroviral therapy in people with HIV. Study-wide results and caveats: Following ART, diversity rose but still fell short of transplant donor controls. Someone took the blood between about 2003 and 2018, maybe while older ART regimens were in use.

The germline CDR1 and CDR2 sequences are SGHVS and FQNEAQ. The CDR3 totals 14 residues. Losses at the gene ends were 5 bases for V and 7 bases for J; bases not matched to a gene: 9. Investigators performed immunoSEQ version v3.0 at survey level. TCRdb's table, derived via immunoSEQ multiplex PCR, lists solely in-frame clones and lacks some. Of 24,000 or so clones listed, about 85% are singletons. The sequence came from a woman between 25 and 40 years old with HIV. The V gene is TRBV7-8, the J gene TRBJ2-5, with 8 nucleotides matching TRBD1. This material consisted of unsorted PBMCs, taken 1.9 years after starting antiretroviral therapy. The CDR3 reads CASSARQGLGTQYF. As DNA, the CDR3 is TGTGCCAGCAGCGCGAGACAGGGGCTGGGGACCCAGTACTTC.